This T cell receptor (beta chain) appears in the sequencing data of a study of breast tumors, draining lymph nodes, adjacent tissues. The CDR3 consists of 16 residues. Germline CDR1 reads SGHRS; CDR2 reads YFSETQ. The lymph nodes were axillary draining lymph nodes from breast cancer patients. This clonotype was found once. Germline and junction disagree at one end, which may indicate a read error. TCRdb processed the multiplex PCR reads anew with MiXCR; each CDR3 protein has one entry. The table includes 180,000 or so distinct CDR3 sequences, approximately 31% detected once. The source is a female donor with breast cancer. Some clones in this sample may be carry-over from other donors' samples. This chain uses TRBV5-1 with TRBJ2-3; 13 bases agree with TRBD2. The sample consisted of axillary lymph node tissue. CDR3 in DNA: TGTGCCAGCAGCCTGGGACTAGCGGGGTTCACAGATACGCGGTATTTT. Residues: CASSLGLAGFTDTRYF.